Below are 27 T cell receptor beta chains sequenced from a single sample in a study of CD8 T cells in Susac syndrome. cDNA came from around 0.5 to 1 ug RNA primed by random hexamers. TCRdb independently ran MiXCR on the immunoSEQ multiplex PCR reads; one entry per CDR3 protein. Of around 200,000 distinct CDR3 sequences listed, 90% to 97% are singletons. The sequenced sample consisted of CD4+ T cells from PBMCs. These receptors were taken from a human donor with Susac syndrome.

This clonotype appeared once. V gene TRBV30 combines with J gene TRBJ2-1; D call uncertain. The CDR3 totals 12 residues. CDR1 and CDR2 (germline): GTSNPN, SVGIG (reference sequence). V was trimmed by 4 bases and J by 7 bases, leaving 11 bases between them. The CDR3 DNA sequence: TGTGCCTGGACCCTAGGAAGGAATGAGCAGTTCTTC. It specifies CAWTLGRNEQFF.

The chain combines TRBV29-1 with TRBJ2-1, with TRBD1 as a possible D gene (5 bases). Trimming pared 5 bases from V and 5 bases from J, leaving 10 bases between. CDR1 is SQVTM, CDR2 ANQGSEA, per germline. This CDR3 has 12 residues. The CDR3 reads CSVTRADNEQFF. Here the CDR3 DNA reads TGCAGCGTTACCAGGGCGGACAATGAGCAGTTCTTC.

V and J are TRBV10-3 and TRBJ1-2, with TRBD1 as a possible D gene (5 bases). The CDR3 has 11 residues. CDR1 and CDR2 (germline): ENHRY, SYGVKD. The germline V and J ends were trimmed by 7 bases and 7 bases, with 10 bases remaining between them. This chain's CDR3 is CAITQGVGYTF. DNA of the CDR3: TGTGCCATCACCCAGGGCGTTGGCTACACCTTC.

The CDR3 coding sequence is TGTGCCAGCAGCTTAGGTTCTAGCGGCCAAGAGACCCAGTACTTC. Its protein product is CASSLGSSGQETQYF. The chain uses TRBV11-2 and TRBJ2-5, with TRBD2 matching over 7 bases. There are 15 residues in the CDR3. With 1 base clipped from V and 1 base from J, the junction kept 3 bases outside the gene matches. CDR1 SGHAT and CDR2 FQNNGV come from the germline V gene. Drawing the rest from reference TRBV11-2 and TRBJ2-5, the complete variable domain is EAGVAQSPRYKIIEKRQSVAFWCNPISGHATLYWYQQILGQGPKLLIQFQNNGVVDDSQLPKDRFSAERLKGVDSTLKIQPAKLEDSAVYLCASSLGSSGQETQYFGPGTRLLVL.

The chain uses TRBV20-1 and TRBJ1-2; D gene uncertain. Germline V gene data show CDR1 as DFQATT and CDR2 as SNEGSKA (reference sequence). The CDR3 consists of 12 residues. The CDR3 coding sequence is TGCAGCGCCGGACCTTTAAGCTATGGCTACACCTTC. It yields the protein CSAGPLSYGYTF.

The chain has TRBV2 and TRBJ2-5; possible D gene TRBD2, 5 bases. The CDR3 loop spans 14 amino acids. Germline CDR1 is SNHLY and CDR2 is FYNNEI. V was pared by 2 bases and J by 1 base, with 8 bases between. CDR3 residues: CASSEILAQETQYF. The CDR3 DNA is TGTGCCAGCAGTGAAATCCTAGCCCAAGAGACCCAGTACTTC.

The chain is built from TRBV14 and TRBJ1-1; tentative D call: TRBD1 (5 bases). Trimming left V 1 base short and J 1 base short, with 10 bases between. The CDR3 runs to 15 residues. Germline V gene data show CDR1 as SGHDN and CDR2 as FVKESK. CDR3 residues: CASSQALGGNTEAFF. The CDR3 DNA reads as TGTGCCAGCAGCCAAGCCTTGGGGGGGAACACTGAAGCTTTCTTT.

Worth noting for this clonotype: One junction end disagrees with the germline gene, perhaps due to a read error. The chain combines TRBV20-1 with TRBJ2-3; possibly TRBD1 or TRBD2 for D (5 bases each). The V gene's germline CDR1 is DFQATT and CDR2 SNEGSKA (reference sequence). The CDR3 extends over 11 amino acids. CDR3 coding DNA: TGCAGTGCTAGAGATTCCGGGACCTTCATATTT. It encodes CSARDSGTFIF.

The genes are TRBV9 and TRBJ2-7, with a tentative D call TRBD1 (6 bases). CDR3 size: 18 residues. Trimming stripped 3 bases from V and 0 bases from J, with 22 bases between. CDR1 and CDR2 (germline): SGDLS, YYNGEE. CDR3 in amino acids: CASSGPPTSRGLSYEQYF. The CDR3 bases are TGTGCCAGCAGCGGGCCACCGACGTCCAGGGGCCTCTCCTACGAGCAGTACTTC.

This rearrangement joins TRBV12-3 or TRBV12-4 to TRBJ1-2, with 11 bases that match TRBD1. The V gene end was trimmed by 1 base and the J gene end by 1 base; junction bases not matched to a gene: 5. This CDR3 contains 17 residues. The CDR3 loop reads CASSLGTGGIDNYGYTF. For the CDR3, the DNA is TGTGCCAGCAGTTTAGGGACAGGGGGCATCGATAACTATGGCTACACCTTC.

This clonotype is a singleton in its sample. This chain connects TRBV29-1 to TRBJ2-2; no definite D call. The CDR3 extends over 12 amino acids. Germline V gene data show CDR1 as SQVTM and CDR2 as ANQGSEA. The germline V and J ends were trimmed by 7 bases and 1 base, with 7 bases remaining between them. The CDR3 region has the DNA TGCAGCGGAATCAAGAACACCGGGGAGCTGTTTTTT. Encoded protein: CSGIKNTGELFF.

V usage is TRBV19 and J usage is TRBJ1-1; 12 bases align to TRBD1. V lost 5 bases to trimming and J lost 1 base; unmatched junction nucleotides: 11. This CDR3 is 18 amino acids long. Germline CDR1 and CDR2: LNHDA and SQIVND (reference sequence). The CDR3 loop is CASSGRDRGRRGNTEAFF. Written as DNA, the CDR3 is TGTGCCAGTAGTGGCCGGGACAGGGGGCGCCGAGGGAACACTGAAGCTTTCTTT.

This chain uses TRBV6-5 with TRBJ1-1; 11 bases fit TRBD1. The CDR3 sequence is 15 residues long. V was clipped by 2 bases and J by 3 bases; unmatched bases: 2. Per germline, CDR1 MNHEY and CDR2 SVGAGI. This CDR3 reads CASSYPGQGDTEAFF. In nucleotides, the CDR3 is TGTGCCAGCAGTTACCCGGGACAGGGGGACACTGAAGCTTTCTTT.

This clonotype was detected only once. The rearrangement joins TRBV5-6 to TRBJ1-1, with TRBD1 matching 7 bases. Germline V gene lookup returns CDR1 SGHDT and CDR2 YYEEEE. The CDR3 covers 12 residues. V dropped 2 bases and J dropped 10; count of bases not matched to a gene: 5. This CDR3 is CASSLGGDRAFF. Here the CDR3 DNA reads TGTGCCAGCAGCTTAGGCGGGGACAGAGCTTTCTTT.

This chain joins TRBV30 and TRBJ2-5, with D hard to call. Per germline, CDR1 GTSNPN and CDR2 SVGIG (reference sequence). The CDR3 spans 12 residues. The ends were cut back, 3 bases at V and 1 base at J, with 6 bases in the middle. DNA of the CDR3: TGTGCCTGGAGCTGGGGCCAAGAGACCCAGTACTTC. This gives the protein CAWSWGQETQYF.

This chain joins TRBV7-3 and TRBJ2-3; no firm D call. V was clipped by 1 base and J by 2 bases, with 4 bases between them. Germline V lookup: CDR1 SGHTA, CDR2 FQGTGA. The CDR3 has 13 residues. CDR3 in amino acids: CASSLMPTDTQYF. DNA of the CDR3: TGTGCCAGCAGCTTAATGCCCACAGATACGCAGTATTTT.

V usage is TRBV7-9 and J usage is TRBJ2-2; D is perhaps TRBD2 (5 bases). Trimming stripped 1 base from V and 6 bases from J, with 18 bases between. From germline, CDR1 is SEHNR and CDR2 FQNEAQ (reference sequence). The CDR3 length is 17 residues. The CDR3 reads CASSLEPQSRGSGELFF. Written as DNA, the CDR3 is TGTGCCAGCAGCTTAGAACCACAGAGTAGAGGGTCCGGGGAGCTGTTTTTT. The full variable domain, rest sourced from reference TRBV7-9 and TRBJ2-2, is DTGVSQNPRHKITKRGQNVTFRCDPISEHNRLYWYRQTLGQGPEFLTYFQNEAQLEKSRLLSDRFSAERPKGSFSTLEIQRTEQGDSAMYLCASSLEPQSRGSGELFFGEGSRLTVL.

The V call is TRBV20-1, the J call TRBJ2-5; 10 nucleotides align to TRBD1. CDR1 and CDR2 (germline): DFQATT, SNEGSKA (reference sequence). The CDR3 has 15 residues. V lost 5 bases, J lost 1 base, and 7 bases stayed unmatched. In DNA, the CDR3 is TGCAGTGCTGTAGACCGGGACAGGGGCCAAGAGACCCAGTACTTC. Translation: CSAVDRDRGQETQYF.

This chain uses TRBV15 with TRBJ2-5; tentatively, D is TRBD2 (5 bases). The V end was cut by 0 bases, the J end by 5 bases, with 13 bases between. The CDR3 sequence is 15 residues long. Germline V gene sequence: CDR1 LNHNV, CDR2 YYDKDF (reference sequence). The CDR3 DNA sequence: TGTGCCACCAGCAGAGATTACACGCGAGGGGAGACCCAGTACTTC. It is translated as CATSRDYTRGETQYF.

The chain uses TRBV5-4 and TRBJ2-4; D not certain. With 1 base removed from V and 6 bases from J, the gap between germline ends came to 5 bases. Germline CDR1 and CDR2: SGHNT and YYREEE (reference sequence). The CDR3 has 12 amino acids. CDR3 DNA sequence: TGTGCCAGCAGCTTGCCGAGAAACATTCAGTACTTC. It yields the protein CASSLPRNIQYF.

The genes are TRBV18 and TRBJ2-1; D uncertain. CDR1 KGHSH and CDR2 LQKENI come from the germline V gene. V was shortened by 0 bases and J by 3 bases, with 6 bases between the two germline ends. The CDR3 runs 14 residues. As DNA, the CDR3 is TGTGCCAGCTCACCACCAAACAGCTACAATGAGCAGTTCTTC. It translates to CASSPPNSYNEQFF.

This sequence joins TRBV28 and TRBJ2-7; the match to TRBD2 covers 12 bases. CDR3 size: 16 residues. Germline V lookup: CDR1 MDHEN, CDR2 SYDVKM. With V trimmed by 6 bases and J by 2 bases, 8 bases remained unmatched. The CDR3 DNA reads TGTGCCAGCAGACTTATGGGACTAGCGGGCACCTACGAGCAGTACTTC. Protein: CASRLMGLAGTYEQYF.

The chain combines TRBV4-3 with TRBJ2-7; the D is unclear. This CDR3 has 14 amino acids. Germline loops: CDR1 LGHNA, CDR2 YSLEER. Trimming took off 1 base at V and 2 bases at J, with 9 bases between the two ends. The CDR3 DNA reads TGCGCCAGCAGCCAAGCACCGCCAGCCTACGAGCAGTACTTC. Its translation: CASSQAPPAYEQYF.

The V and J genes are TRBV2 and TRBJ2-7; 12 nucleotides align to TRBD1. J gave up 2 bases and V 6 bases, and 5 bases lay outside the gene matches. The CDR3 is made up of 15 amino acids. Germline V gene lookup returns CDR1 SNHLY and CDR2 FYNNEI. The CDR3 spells CASRGQGAIAYEQYF. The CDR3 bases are TGTGCCAGCAGGGGACAGGGGGCGATCGCCTACGAGCAGTACTTC.

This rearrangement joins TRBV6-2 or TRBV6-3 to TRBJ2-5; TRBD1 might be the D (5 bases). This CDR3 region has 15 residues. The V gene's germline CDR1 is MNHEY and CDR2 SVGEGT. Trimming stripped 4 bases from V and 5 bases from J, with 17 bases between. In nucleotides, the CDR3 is TGTGCCAGCAGTTTCGATAATTCTAGGGGTGAGACCCAGTACTTC. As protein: CASSFDNSRGETQYF.

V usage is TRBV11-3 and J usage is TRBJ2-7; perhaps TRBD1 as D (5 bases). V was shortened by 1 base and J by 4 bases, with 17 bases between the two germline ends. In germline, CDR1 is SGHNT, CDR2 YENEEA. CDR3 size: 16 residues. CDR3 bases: TGTGCCAGCAGCTTAGGATTCCCGCAGGGCCAGTACGAGCAGTACTTC. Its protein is CASSLGFPQGQYEQYF.

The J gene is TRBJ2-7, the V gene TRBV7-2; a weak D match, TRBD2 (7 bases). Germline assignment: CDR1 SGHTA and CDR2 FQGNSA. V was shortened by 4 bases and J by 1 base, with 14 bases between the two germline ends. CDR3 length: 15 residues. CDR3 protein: CASSWWGGPSYEQYF. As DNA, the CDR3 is TGTGCCAGCAGCTGGTGGGGGGGCCCTTCCTACGAGCAGTACTTC.